These 26 T cell receptor beta chains share one sample of origin, sequenced in a study of T cell responses to AZD1222 COVID-19 vaccine. This table comes from immunoSEQ multiplex PCR, and its TCRdb copy is limited to in-frame clones, with some not included. The repertoire includes around 170,000 clones, more than 75% of them detected once, and approximately 0.98% sits in the top ten. The input for sequencing was peripheral blood, taken on day 0 of AZD1222 vaccination. All receptors derive from an adult in good health.

V gene TRBV7-9 combines with J gene TRBJ1-1; D is perhaps TRBD1 (6 bases). V lost 1 base and J lost 5, with 11 bases in between. Per the germline V gene, CDR1 is SEHNR and CDR2 is FQNEAQ (reference sequence). CDR3 length: 14 residues. In DNA, the CDR3 is TGTGCCAGCAGCTTAGACTACAGGGAAACTGAAGCTTTCTTT. This translates into CASSLDYRETEAFF. Variable domain in full (rest from reference TRBV7-9 and TRBJ1-1): DTGVSQNPRHKITKRGQNVTFRCDPISEHNRLYWYRQTLGQGPEFLTYFQNEAQLEKSRLLSDRFSAERPKGSFSTLEIQRTEQGDSAMYLCASSLDYRETEAFFGQGTRLTVV.

This rearrangement joins TRBV29-1 to TRBJ2-7, with D possibly being TRBD2 (7 bases). Trimming pared 5 bases from V and 3 bases from J, leaving 14 bases between. Germline assignment: CDR1 SQVTM and CDR2 ANQGSEA. This CDR3 region has 13 residues. The CDR3 here is CSVRGAKGYEQYF. The DNA of the CDR3 is TGCAGCGTTCGGGGGGCAAAGGGCTACGAGCAGTACTTC.

This clone was detected a few times. The chain recombines TRBV4-3 with TRBJ1-4, with 9 bases fitting TRBD1. Trimming took 3 bases from V and 8 from J; bases not matched to a gene: 4. Germline assignment: CDR1 LGHNA and CDR2 YSLEER. The CDR3 has 14 amino acids. In nucleotides, the CDR3 is TGCGCCAGCAGCCAGGGACAGGGTTGGGAAAAACTGTTTTTT. Its protein product is CASSQGQGWEKLFF.

This chain uses TRBV5-1 with TRBJ2-7; a weak D match, TRBD2 (5 bases). This CDR3 has 13 residues. In germline, CDR1 is SGHRS, CDR2 YFSETQ. Trimming pared 4 bases from V and 6 bases from J, leaving 14 bases between. In DNA, the CDR3 is TGCGCCAGCAGCCCCCGGCGGGTTTCCGAGCAGTACTTC. This codes for CASSPRRVSEQYF.

The J gene is TRBJ1-6, the V gene TRBV28, with D unclear. V dropped 4 bases and J dropped 7 bases, with 17 bases sitting between them. Germline V lookup: CDR1 MDHEN, CDR2 SYDVKM. The CDR3 spans 16 residues. In nucleotides, the CDR3 is TGTGCCAGCAGTTCCCTGACGGAGGGAGACAATTCACCCCTCCACTTT. Amino acid sequence: CASSSLTEGDNSPLHF.

This clone was recorded once. Other DNA sequences in the same sample also yield this CDR3. V gene TRBV19 combines with J gene TRBJ1-1; TRBD1 aligns across 8 bases. The trim removed 6 bases at V and 1 base at J, leaving 4 bases unmatched. This CDR3 has 14 residues. The germline V gene encodes CDR1 LNHDA and CDR2 SQIVND (reference sequence). The CDR3 loop reads CASRPDRGNTEAFF. The CDR3 DNA reads TGTGCCAGTAGACCTGACAGGGGGAACACTGAAGCTTTCTTT.

The rearrangement joins TRBV3-1 (or the pseudogene TRBV3-2) to TRBJ1-1; D is unresolved. This CDR3 comprises 13 residues. Germline assignment: CDR1 LGHDT and CDR2 YNNKEL (reference sequence). V gave up 4 bases and J gave up 8 bases, with 14 bases separating them. The CDR3 region has the DNA TGTGCCAGCAGCCCGGTCGTAGTGGGGGAAGCTTTCTTT. Its translation: CASSPVVVGEAFF.

This chain links TRBV28 with TRBJ2-1; TRBD2 aligns across 12 bases. Per the germline V gene, CDR1 is MDHEN and CDR2 is SYDVKM. V shed 6 bases and J 4 bases; nucleotides not matched to a gene: 4. This CDR3 comprises 15 residues. This CDR3 is CASSSGTSGYNEQFF. The CDR3 nucleotides read TGTGCCAGCAGCTCCGGGACTAGCGGGTACAATGAGCAGTTCTTC.

This chain joins TRBV29-1 and TRBJ2-3, with D possibly being TRBD1 (5 bases). The ends were cut back, 4 bases at V and 3 bases at J, with 8 bases in the middle. Germline CDR1 and CDR2: SQVTM and ANQGSEA. This CDR3 comprises 12 residues. DNA for the CDR3: TGCAGCGTTGCCCGACAGACAGATACGCAGTATTTT. Its translation is CSVARQTDTQYF.

The chain couples TRBV10-1 to TRBJ2-3; D may be TRBD1 (6 bases). V lost 4 bases, J lost 4 bases, and 9 bases lay in between. CDR3 size: 13 residues. CDR1 WNHNN and CDR2 SYGVQD come from the germline V gene (reference sequence). The CDR3 is CASSGRGADTQYF. In DNA form, the CDR3 reads TGCGCCAGCAGTGGCAGGGGAGCAGATACGCAGTATTTT.

This chain uses TRBV4-1 with TRBJ2-7; a weak D match, TRBD1 (5 bases). The germline V gene encodes CDR1 MGHRA and CDR2 YSYEKL. The V end was cut by 1 base, the J end by 3 bases, with 13 bases between. This CDR3 is built from 15 residues. The DNA for the CDR3 is TGCGCCAGCAGCCAAGCCTCCCAGGGCAACTACGAGCAGTACTTC. Protein: CASSQASQGNYEQYF.

The chain links TRBV29-1 to TRBJ2-3; 7 bases line up with TRBD2. Looked up from germline, CDR1 is SQVTM and CDR2 is ANQGSEA. The CDR3 has 13 residues. J gave up 1 base and V 7 bases, and 5 bases lay outside the gene matches. The CDR3 reads CSAPGGGTDTQYF. The CDR3 nucleotides read TGCAGCGCCCCTGGGGGGGGCACAGATACGCAGTATTTT.

The chain combines TRBV5-6 with TRBJ1-6, with D unclear. The CDR3 covers 16 residues. Per germline, CDR1 SGHDT and CDR2 YYEEEE. Trimming removed 0 bases at V and 1 base at J, with 8 bases between. The DNA of the CDR3 is TGTGCCAGCAGCTTGGCTGATTCTTCCTATAATTCACCCCTCCACTTT. This encodes CASSLADSSYNSPLHF.

This clone was seen a few times. The same CDR3 arises from other DNA sequences in this sample as well. The J gene is TRBJ1-2, the V gene TRBV2; no clear D gene. V shed 3 bases and J shed 2 bases, with 7 bases lying between them. The CDR3 runs 13 residues. Germline V gene data show CDR1 as SNHLY and CDR2 as FYNNEI. The CDR3 reads CASSDTANYGYTF. In DNA form, the CDR3 reads TGTGCCAGCAGTGACACAGCCAACTATGGCTACACCTTC.

The rearrangement joins TRBV11-2 to TRBJ1-1; TRBD1 matches 7 bases. Germline lookup yields CDR1 SGHAT and CDR2 FQNNGV. This CDR3 is 14 amino acids long. Unmatched junction bases numbered 8, after V lost 1 base and J lost 9 bases. The CDR3 here is CASSLARQGAKAFF. As DNA, the CDR3 is TGTGCCAGCAGCTTAGCGAGACAGGGCGCGAAAGCTTTCTTT.

The V and J genes are TRBV6-1 and TRBJ2-1, with TRBD2 as a possible D gene (5 bases). The CDR3 spans 14 residues. V was pared by 5 bases and J by 3 bases, with 11 bases between. CDR1 MNHNS and CDR2 SASEGT come from the germline V gene. CDR3 in DNA: TGTGCCAGCAGTAAACGACGGGACTACAATGAGCAGTTCTTC. Its protein product is CASSKRRDYNEQFF.

V and J are TRBV3-1 (or the pseudogene TRBV3-2) and TRBJ2-3, with 9 bases lining up with TRBD2. V shed 2 bases and J 4 bases; nucleotides not matched to a gene: 19. The CDR3 spans 20 residues. CDR1 is LGHDT and CDR2 is YNNKEL in the germline V gene (reference sequence). The CDR3 sequence is CASSQHNSPAAGGLADTQYF. CDR3 bases: TGTGCCAGCAGCCAACATAACTCTCCCGCCGCGGGAGGGCTGGCAGATACGCAGTATTTT.

The chain recombines TRBV29-1 with TRBJ1-1; D not resolved. The CDR3 covers 12 residues. V lost 5 bases, J lost 1 base, and 8 bases lay in between. From germline, CDR1 is SQVTM and CDR2 ANQGSEA. CDR3: CSVRPGNTEAFF. DNA of the CDR3: TGCAGCGTTCGCCCAGGGAACACTGAAGCTTTCTTT.

The chain is built from TRBV9 and TRBJ1-3, with D possibly being TRBD1 (6 bases). CDR3 length equals 16 residues. CDR1 is SGDLS, CDR2 YYNGEE, per germline. V shed 4 bases and J shed 0 bases, with 14 bases lying between them. CDR3 loop: CASSPSGGTSGNTIYF. The CDR3 nucleotides read TGTGCCAGCAGCCCCAGCGGGGGCACCTCTGGAAACACCATATATTTT.

The V gene is TRBV19, the J gene TRBJ1-5; D is possibly TRBD1 (6 bases). Deletions cut 5 bases from V and 0 bases from J, with 11 bases between. This CDR3 spans 15 amino acids. Germline CDR1 LNHDA, CDR2 SQIVND (reference sequence). DNA for the CDR3: TGTGCCAGTAGTGACGGGACAATTAGCAATCAGCCCCAGCATTTT. Translation gives CASSDGTISNQPQHF.

J is TRBJ2-3 and V is TRBV6-5; 8 bases line up with TRBD2. The CDR3 length is 13 residues. Per the germline V gene, CDR1 is MNHEY and CDR2 is SVGAGI. Trimming removed 10 bases from V and 8 bases from J; junction bases left unmatched: 11. The CDR3 protein is CAIPGLVGGTQYF. CDR3 coding DNA: TGTGCCATCCCGGGACTAGTGGGTGGTACGCAGTATTTT.

The chain employs TRBV7-9 and TRBJ1-2; TRBD1 might be the D (6 bases). The V gene lost 5 bases and the J gene lost 2 bases, with 15 bases spanning the gap. Germline V lookup: CDR1 SEHNR, CDR2 FQNEAQ (reference sequence). The CDR3 covers 15 residues. DNA for the CDR3: TGTGCCAGCAGCCAAGGGGTAGACAGGAACTATGGCTACACCTTC. It yields the protein CASSQGVDRNYGYTF.

V gene TRBV6-5 combines with J gene TRBJ2-1, with D perhaps TRBD1 or TRBD2 (5 bases each). The germline CDR1 and CDR2 sequences are MNHEY and SVGAGI. Between the trimmed V and J ends, which lost 8 bases and 2 bases, there was a span of 10 bases. The length of the CDR3 is 13 residues. The CDR3 DNA reads TGTGCCAGCTCGGGGCAGCCCTACAATGAGCAGTTCTTC. It yields the protein CASSGQPYNEQFF.

The chain joins TRBV3-1 (or the pseudogene TRBV3-2) to TRBJ2-3; D is uncertain. This CDR3 is built from 13 residues. Deletions cut 1 base from V and 2 bases from J, with 4 bases between. Per germline, CDR1 LGHDT and CDR2 YNNKEL (reference sequence). Written as DNA, the CDR3 is TGTGCCAGCAGCCAAGCGACCACAGATACGCAGTATTTT. It specifies CASSQATTDTQYF.

This chain uses TRBV5-1 with TRBJ2-3; 7 bases are a match to TRBD1. There are 15 residues in the CDR3. Looked up from germline, CDR1 is SGHRS and CDR2 is YFSETQ. Trimming at V came to 3 bases and at J to 0 bases, leaving 4 bases not matched to a gene. The CDR3 nucleotides are TGCGCCAGCAGCTCTATGACAGGGAGCACAGATACGCAGTATTTT. Its protein product is CASSSMTGSTDTQYF. The full variable domain, completed using reference TRBV5-1 and TRBJ2-3, is KAGVTQTPRYLIKTRGQQVTLSCSPISGHRSVSWYQQTPGQGLQFLFEYFSETQRNKGNFPGRFSGRQFSNSRSEMNVSTLELGDSALYLCASSSMTGSTDTQYFGPGTRLTVL.

The chain is built from TRBV5-4 and TRBJ2-1, with TRBD2 matching 9 bases. The V and J ends lost 3 bases and 0 bases, in that order; junction bases with no gene match: 10. The CDR3 is 18 amino acids. Germline V gene sequence: CDR1 SGHNT, CDR2 YYREEE (reference sequence). CDR3 DNA sequence: TGTGCCAGCAGCTCTAGGCGGGAGGGCCCTAGCTCCTACAATGAGCAGTTCTTC. Its translation is CASSSRREGPSSYNEQFF.